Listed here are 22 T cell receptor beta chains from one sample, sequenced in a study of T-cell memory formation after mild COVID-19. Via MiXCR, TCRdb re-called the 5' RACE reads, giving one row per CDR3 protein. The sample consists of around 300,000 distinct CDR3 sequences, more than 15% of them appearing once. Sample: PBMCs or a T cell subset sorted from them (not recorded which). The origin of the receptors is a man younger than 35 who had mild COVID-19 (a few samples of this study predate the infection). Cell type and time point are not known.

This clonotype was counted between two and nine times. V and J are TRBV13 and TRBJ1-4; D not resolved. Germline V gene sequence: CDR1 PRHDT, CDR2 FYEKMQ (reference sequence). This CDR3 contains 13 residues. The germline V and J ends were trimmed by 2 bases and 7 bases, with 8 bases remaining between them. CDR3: CASSLKESEKLFF. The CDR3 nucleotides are TGTGCCAGCAGCTTAAAGGAGAGTGAAAAACTGTTTTTT.

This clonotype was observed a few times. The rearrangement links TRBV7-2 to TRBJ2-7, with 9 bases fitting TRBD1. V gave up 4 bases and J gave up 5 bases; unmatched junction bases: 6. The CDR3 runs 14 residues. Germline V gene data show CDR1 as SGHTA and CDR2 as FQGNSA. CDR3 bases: TGTGCCAGCAGCTCGTTGACAGGGGGGCACGAGCAGTACGTC. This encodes CASSSLTGGHEQYV.

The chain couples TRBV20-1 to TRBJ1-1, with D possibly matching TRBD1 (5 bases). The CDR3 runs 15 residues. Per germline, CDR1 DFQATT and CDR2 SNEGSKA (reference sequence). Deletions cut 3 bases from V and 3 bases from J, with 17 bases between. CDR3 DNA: TGCAGTGCTAGGCCCGGAATTCAGGGATACACTGAAGCTTTCTTT. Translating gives CSARPGIQGYTEAFF.

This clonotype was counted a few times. CDR3 region: CSALGTGAADEQFF. The CDR3, as DNA: TGCAGCGCCCTCGGGACAGGTGCTGCGGATGAGCAGTTCTTC. The chain combines TRBV29-1 with TRBJ2-1; 8 bases match TRBD1. Germline loops: CDR1 SQVTM, CDR2 ANQGSEA. V lost 7 bases and J lost 8; bases outside the gene matches: 13. This CDR3 is built from 14 residues.

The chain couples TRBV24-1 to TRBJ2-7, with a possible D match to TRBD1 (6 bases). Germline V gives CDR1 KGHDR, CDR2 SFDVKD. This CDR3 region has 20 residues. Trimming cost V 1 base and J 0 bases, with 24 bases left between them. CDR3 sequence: CATSDFKGDTGRPTSYEQYF. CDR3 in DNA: TGTGCCACCAGTGATTTCAAAGGGGACACAGGTCGCCCTACCTCCTACGAGCAGTACTTC.

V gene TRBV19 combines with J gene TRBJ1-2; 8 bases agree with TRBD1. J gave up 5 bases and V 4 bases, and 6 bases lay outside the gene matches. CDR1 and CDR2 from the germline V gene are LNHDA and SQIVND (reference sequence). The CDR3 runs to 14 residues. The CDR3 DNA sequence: TGTGCCAGTAGTAGCGCAGGGGGCACGTATGGCTACACCTTC. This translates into CASSSAGGTYGYTF.

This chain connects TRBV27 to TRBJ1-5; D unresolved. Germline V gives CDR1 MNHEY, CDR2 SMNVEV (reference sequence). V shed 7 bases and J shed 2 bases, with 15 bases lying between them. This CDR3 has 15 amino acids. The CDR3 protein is CASTTGYGRNQPQHF. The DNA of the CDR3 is TGTGCCAGCACCACTGGCTACGGTCGCAATCAGCCCCAGCATTTT.

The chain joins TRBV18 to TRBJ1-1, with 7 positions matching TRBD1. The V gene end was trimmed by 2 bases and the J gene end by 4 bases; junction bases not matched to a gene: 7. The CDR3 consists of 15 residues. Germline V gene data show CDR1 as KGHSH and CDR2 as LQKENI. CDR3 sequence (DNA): TGTGCCAGCTCACCATTGGTCGCAGGGGGCACTGAAGCTTTCTTT. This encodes CASSPLVAGGTEAFF.

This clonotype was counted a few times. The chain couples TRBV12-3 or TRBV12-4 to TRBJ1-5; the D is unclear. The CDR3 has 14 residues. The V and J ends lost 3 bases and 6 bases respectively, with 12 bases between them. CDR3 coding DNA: TGTGCCAGCAGTTTGGCGGGGATCATTCAGCCCCAGCATTTT. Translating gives CASSLAGIIQPQHF.

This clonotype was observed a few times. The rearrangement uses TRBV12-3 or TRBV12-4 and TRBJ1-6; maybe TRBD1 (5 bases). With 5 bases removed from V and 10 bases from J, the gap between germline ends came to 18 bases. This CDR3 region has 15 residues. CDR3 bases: TGTGCCAGCAGTCTAGGATCCGGGGGTAGGTCACCCCTCCACTTT. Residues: CASSLGSGGRSPLHF.

For the CDR3, the DNA is TGTGCCAGCAGCTCCCGGGGGGGGTATACTGAAGCTTTCTTT. It translates to CASSSRGGYTEAFF. The chain has TRBV11-2 and TRBJ1-1, with a possible D match to TRBD1 (5 bases). Germline assignment: CDR1 SGHAT and CDR2 FQNNGV. This CDR3 is 14 amino acids long. V was pared by 4 bases and J by 5 bases, with 14 bases between. The whole variable domain, filled in from reference TRBV11-2 and TRBJ1-1, reads EAGVAQSPRYKIIEKRQSVAFWCNPISGHATLYWYQQILGQGPKLLIQFQNNGVVDDSQLPKDRFSAERLKGVDSTLKIQPAKLEDSAVYLCASSSRGGYTEAFFGQGTRLTVV.

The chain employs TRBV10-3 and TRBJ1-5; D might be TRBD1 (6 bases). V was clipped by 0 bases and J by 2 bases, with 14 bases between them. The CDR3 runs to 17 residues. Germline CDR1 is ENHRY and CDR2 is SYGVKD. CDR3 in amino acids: CAISESPGGWGNQPQHF. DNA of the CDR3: TGTGCCATCAGTGAGTCTCCGGGGGGCTGGGGCAATCAGCCCCAGCATTTT.

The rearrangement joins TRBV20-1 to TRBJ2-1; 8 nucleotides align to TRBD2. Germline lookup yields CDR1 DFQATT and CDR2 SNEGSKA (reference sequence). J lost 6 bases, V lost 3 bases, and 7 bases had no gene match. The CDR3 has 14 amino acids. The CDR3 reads CSASPPGGINEQFF. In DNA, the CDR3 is TGCAGTGCTAGTCCCCCGGGGGGGATCAATGAGCAGTTCTTC.

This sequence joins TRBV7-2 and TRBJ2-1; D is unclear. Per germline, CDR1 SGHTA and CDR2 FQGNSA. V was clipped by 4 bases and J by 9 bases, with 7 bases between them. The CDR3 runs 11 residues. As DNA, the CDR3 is TGTGCCAGCAGCTACGGAGTTGAGCAGTTCTTC. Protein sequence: CASSYGVEQFF.

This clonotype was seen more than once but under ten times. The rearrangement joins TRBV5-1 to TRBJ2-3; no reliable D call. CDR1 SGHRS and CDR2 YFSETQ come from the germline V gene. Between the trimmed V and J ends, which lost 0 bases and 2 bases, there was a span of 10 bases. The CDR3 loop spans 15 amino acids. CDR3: CASSLGVAYTDTQYF. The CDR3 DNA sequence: TGCGCCAGCAGCTTGGGCGTCGCCTACACAGATACGCAGTATTTT. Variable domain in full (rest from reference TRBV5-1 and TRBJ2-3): KAGVTQTPRYLIKTRGQQVTLSCSPISGHRSVSWYQQTPGQGLQFLFEYFSETQRNKGNFPGRFSGRQFSNSRSEMNVSTLELGDSALYLCASSLGVAYTDTQYFGPGTRLTVL.

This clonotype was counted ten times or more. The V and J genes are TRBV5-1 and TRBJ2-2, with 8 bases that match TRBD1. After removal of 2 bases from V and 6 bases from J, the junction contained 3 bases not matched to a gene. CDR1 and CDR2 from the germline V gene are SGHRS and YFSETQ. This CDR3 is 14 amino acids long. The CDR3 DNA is TGCGCCAGCAGCTTAACAGGGGGTCCCGGGGAGCTGTTTTTT. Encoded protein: CASSLTGGPGELFF.

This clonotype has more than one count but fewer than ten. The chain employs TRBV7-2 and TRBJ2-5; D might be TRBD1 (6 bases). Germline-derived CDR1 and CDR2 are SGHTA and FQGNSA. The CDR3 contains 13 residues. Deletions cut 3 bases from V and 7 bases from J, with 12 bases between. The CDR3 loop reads CASSFQGLGTQYF. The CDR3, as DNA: TGTGCCAGCAGCTTCCAGGGGTTGGGGACCCAGTACTTC.

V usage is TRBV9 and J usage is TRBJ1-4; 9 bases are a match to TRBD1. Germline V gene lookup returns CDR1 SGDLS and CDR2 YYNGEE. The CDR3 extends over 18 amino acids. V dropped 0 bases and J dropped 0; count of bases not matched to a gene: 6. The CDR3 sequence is CASSVGTGALATNEKLFF. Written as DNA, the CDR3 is TGTGCCAGCAGCGTAGGGACAGGGGCTCTTGCAACTAATGAAAAACTGTTTTTT. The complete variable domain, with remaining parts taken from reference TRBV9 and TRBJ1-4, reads DSGVTQTPKHLITATGQRVTLRCSPRSGDLSVYWYQQSLDQGLQFLIQYYNGEERAKGNILERFSAQQFPDLHSELNLSSLELGDSALYFCASSVGTGALATNEKLFFGSGTQLSVL.

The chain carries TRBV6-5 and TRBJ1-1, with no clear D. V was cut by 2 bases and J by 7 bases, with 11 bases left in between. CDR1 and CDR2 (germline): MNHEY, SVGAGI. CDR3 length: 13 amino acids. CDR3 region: CASSYAPPGEAFF. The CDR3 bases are TGTGCCAGCAGTTACGCGCCCCCCGGTGAAGCTTTCTTT.

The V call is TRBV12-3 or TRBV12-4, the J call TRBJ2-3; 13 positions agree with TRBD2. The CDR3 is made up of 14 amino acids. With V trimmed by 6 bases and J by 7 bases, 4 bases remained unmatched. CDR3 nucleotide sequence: TGTGCCAGCAGCACTAGCGGGGGGGCTCATACGCAGTATTTT. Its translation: CASSTSGGAHTQYF.

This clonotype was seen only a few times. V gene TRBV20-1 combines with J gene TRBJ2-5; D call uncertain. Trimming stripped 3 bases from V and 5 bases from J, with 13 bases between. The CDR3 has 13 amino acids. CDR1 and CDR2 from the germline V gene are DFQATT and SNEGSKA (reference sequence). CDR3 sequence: CSASRFSAETQYF. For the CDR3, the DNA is TGCAGTGCTAGTAGATTCAGTGCGGAGACCCAGTACTTC.

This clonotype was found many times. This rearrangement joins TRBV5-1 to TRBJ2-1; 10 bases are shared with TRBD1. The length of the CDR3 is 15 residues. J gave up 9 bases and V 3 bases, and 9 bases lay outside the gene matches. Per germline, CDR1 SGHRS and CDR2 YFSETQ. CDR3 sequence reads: CASSSPGQGWSEQFF. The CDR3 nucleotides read TGCGCCAGCAGCTCTCCGGGACAGGGGTGGAGTGAGCAGTTCTTC.